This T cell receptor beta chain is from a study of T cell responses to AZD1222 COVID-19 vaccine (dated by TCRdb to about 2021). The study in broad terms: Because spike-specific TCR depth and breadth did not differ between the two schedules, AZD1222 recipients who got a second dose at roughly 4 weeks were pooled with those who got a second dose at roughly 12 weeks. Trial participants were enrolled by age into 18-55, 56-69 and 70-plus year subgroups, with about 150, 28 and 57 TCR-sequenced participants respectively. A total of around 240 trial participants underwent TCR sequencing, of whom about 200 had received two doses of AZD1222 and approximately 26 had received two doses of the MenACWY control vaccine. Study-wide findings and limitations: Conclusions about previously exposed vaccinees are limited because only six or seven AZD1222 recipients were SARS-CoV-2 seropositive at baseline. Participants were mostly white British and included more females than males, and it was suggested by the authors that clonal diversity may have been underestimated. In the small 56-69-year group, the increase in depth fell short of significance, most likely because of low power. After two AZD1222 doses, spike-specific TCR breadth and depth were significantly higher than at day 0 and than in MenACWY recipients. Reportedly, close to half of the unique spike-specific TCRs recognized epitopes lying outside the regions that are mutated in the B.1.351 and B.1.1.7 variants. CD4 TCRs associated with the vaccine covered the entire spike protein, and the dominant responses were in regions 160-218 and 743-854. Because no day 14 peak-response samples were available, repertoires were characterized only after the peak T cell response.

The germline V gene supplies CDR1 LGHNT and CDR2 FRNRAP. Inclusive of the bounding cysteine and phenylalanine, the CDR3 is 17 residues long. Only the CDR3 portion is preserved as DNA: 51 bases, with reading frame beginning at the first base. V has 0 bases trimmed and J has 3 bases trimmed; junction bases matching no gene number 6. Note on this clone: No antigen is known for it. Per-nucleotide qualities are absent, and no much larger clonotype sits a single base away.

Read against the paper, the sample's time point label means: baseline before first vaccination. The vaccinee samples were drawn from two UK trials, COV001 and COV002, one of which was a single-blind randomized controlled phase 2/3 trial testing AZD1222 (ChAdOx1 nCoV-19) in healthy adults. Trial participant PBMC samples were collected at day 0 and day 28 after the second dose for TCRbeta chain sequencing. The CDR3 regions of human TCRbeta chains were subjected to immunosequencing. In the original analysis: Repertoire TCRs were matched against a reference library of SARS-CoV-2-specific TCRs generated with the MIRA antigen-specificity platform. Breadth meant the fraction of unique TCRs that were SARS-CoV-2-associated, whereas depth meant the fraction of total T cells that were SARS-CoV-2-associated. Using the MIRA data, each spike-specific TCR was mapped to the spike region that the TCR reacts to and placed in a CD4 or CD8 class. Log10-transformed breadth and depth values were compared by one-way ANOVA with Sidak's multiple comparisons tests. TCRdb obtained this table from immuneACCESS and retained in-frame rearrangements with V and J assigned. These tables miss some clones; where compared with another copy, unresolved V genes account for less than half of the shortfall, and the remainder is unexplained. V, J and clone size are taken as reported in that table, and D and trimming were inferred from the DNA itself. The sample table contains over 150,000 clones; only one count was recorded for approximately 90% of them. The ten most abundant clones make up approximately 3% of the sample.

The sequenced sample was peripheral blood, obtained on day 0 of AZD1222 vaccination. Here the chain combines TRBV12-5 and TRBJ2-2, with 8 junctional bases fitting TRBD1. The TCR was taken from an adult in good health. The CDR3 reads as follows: CASGLVLRGRHTGELFF. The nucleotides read TGTGCTAGTGGTTTGGTACTCAGGGGGCGCCACACCGGGGAGCTGTTTTTT.